This T cell receptor beta chain came from a study of T cells in pancreatic ductal adenocarcinoma (TCRdb year 2017). Broadly, across the study: The work assessed suppressive cells as well as CD8+ T cells infiltrating resected pancreatic ductal adenocarcinoma, measuring their numbers, locations, and properties, in order to shed light on the adaptive T-cell response that occurs naturally.

In the case of this clone: It has no known antigen specificity. Base-call qualities are not available, and no considerably larger clone is one nucleotide away.

TCR beta CDR3 regions were amplified from genomic DNA using the immunoSEQ hsTCRB kit. An Illumina HiSeq system was used to carry out high-throughput TRB CDR3 sequencing. The study's own analysis went as follows. The immunoSEQ software was used to analyze the sequencing reads, and any nonproductive sequences containing premature stops or frame-shifts were left out. Clonality of the repertoire was calculated as one minus Shannon entropy normalized by log2 of the number of unique productive sequences. This is the immuneACCESS table as TCRdb keeps it, with only in-frame sequences that have V and J called. A part of the clones is gone; compared with another copy, unresolved V genes explain less than half, and the rest is unexplained. The DNA gave D and trimming, while V, J and clone size come from that table. The sample has approximately 97,000 clones on record, 90% to 95% of them singletons. Of the sample, roughly 3.1% falls within the top ten clones.

The selected pancreatic ductal adenocarcinoma patients had received surgery without neoadjuvant therapy. Peripheral blood was collected in heparin tubes, and PBMCs were isolated by histopaque density gradient and cryopreserved in about 9.1% DMSO. Using the DNeasy Blood and Tissue Kit with Proteinase K and RNase treatment, genomic DNA was extracted from 7 PBMC and 9 flash-frozen tumor specimens. Overall study outcomes, separate from this receptor: Comparisons of clonality between tumor and blood may be biased because tumors are enriched in CD45RO+ effector T cells rather than naive T cells, which biases the comparison toward lower diversity. No significant difference in T-cell clonality was found between tumor and blood, with mean clonality of roughly 0.12 in tumors and around 0.069 in blood. Because inoperable disease is present at presentation in most pancreatic cancer patients, the resected cohort was biased toward the minority with early-stage disease. Blood samples had more total productive templates and 7 to 10-fold more unique clonotypes than tumor samples.

The sequencing input was PBMCs. The TCR was taken from a human donor with pancreatic ductal adenocarcinoma.

The DNA sequence follows: TGTGCCTGGAACAGGGGGCTCGGCACCGGGGAGCTGTTTTTT. Its protein is CAWNRGLGTGELFF. The V gene is TRBV30 and the J gene is TRBJ2-2; the central 9 bases match TRBD1. The CDR3 holds 14 amino acids from the cysteine to the phenylalanine. Only the CDR3 DNA stays, 42 bases, in frame from base 1. Trimming removed 4 bases from V and 4 bases from J; the gene matches leave 4 bases unexplained. Per the germline V gene (reference sequence), GTSNPN is the CDR1 and SVGIG is the CDR2.